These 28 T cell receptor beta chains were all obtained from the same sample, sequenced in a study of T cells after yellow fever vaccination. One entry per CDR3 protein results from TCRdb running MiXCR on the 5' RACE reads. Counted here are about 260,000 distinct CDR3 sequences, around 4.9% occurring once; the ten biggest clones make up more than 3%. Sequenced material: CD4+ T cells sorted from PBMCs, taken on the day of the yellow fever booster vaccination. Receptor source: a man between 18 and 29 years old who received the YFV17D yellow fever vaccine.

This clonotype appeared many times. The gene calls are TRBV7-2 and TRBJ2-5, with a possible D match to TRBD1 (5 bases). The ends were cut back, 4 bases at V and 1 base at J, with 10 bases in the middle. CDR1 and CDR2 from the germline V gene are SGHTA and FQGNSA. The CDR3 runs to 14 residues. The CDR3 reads CASSSRTPQETQYF. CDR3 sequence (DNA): TGTGCCAGCAGCTCCCGGACACCCCAAGAGACCCAGTACTTC.

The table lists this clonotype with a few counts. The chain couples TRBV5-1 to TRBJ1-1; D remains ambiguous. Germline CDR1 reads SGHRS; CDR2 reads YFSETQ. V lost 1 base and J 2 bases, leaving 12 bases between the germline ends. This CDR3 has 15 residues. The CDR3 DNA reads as TGCGCCAGCAGCTTGTTTCAGTCGGGCAACACTGAAGCTTTCTTT. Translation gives CASSLFQSGNTEAFF.

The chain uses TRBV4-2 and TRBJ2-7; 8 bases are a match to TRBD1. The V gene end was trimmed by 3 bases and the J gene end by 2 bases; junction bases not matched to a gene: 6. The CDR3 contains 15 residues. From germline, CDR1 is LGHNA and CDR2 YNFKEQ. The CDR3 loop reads CASSQGTGVTYEQYF. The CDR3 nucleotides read TGTGCCAGCAGCCAGGGGACAGGAGTCACCTACGAGCAGTACTTC.

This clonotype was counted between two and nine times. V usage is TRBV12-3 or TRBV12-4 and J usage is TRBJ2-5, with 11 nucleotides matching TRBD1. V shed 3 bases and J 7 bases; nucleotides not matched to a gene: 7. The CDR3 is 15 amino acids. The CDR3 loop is CASSFRTGGVGTQYF. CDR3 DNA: TGTGCCAGCAGTTTCCGGACAGGGGGCGTGGGGACCCAGTACTTC.

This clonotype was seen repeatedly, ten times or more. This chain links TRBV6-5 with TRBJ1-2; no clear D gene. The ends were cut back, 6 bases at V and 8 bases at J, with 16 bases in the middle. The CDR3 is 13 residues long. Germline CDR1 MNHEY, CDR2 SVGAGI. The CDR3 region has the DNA TGTGCCAGCAGCCCCCAGTCCCTATTAGGCTACACCTTC. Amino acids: CASSPQSLLGYTF.

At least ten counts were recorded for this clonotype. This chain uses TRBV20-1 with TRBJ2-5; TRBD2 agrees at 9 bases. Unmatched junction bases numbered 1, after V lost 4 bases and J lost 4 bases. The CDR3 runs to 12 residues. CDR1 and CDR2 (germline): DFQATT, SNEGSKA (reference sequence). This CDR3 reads CSAMTSGETQYF. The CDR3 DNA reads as TGCAGTGCTATGACTAGCGGAGAGACCCAGTACTTC.

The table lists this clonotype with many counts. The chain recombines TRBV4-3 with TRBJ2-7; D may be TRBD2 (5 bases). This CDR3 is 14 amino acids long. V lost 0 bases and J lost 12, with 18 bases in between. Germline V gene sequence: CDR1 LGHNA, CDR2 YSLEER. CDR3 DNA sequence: TGCGCCAGCAGCCAAGATCAAGTGAGGGCCCGGCTGTACTTC. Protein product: CASSQDQVRARLYF.

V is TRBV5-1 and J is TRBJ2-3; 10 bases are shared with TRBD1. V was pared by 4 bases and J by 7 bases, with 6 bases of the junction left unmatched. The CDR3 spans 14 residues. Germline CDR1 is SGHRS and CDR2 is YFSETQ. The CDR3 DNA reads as TGCGCCAGCAGCGGCGGGACAGGGGTCCATACGCAGTATTTT. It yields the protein CASSGGTGVHTQYF.

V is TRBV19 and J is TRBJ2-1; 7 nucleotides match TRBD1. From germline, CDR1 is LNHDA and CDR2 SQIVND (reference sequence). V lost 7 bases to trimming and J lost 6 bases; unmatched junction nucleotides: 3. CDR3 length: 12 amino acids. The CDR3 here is CASKGQPNEQFF. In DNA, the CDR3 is TGTGCCAGTAAGGGACAGCCCAATGAGCAGTTCTTC.

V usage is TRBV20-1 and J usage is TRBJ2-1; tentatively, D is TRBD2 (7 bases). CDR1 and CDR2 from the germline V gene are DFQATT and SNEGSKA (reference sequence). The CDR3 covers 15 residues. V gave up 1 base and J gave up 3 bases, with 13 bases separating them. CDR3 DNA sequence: TGCAGTGCTAGAGTAGTGGGGGGGCTCTACAATGAGCAGTTCTTC. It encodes CSARVVGGLYNEQFF.

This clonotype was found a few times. The CDR3 spells CSARVGSSEKLFF. As DNA, the CDR3 is TGCAGTGCTAGAGTGGGCAGCTCTGAAAAACTGTTTTTT. The chain combines TRBV20-1 with TRBJ1-4; D gene uncertain. Germline values: CDR1 DFQATT, CDR2 SNEGSKA (reference sequence). The V end lost 1 base, the J end lost 7 bases, and 10 bases lay between the germline ends. The CDR3 is made up of 13 amino acids.

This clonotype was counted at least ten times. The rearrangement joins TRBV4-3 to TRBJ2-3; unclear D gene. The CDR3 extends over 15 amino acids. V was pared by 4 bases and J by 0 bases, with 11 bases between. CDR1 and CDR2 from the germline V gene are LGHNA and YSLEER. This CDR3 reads CASSRAGDSTDTQYF. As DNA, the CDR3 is TGCGCCAGCAGCCGGGCAGGCGACAGCACAGATACGCAGTATTTT.

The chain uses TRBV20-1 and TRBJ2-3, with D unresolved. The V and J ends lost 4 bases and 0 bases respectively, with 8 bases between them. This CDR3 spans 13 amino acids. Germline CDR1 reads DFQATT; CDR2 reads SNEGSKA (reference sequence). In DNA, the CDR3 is TGCAGTGCTATACTTACTAGCACAGATACGCAGTATTTT. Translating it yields CSAILTSTDTQYF.

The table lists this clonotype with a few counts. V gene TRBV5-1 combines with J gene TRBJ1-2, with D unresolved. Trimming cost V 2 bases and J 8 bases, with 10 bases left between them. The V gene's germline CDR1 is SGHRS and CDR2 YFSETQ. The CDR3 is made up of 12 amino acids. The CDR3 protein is CASSLLFHGYTF. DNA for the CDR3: TGCGCCAGCAGCTTACTATTTCACGGCTACACCTTC.

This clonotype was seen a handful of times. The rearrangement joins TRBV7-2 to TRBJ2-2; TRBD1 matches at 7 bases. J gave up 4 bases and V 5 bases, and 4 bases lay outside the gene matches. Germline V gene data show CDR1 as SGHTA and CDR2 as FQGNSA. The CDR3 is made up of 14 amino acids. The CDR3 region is CASSTGTVTGELFF. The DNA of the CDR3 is TGTGCCAGCAGCACCGGGACAGTCACCGGGGAGCTGTTTTTT.

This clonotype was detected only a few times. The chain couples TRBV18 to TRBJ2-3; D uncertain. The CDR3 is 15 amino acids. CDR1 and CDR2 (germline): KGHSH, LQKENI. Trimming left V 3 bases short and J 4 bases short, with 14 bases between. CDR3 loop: CASSPNTIESDTQYF. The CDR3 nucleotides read TGTGCCAGCTCACCCAACACTATTGAGTCAGATACGCAGTATTTT.

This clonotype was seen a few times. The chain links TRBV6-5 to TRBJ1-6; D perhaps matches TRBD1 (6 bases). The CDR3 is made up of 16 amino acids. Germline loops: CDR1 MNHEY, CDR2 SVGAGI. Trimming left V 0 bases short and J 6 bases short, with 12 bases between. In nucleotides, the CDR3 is TGTGCCAGCAGTTACTCGTGGGGGCTCGGTAATTCACCCCTCCACTTT. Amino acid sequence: CASSYSWGLGNSPLHF.

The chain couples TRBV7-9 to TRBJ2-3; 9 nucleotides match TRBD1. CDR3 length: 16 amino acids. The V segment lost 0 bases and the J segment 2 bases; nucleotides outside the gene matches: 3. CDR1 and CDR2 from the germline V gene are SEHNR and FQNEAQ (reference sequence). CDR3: CASSLADRGFTDTQYF. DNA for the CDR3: TGTGCCAGCAGCTTAGCGGACAGGGGATTCACAGATACGCAGTATTTT.

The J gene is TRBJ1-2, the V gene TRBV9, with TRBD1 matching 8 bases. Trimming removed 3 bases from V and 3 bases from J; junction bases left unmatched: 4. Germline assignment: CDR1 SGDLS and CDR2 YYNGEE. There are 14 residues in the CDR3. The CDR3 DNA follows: TGTGCCAGCAGCGATCAGACAGGGGACTATGGCTACACCTTC. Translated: CASSDQTGDYGYTF.

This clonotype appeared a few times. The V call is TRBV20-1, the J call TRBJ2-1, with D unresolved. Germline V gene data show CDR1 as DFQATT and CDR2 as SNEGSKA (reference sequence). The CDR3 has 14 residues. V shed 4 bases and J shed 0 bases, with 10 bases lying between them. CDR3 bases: TGCAGTGCTATAGAAGCGAGCTCCTACAATGAGCAGTTCTTC. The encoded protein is CSAIEASSYNEQFF.

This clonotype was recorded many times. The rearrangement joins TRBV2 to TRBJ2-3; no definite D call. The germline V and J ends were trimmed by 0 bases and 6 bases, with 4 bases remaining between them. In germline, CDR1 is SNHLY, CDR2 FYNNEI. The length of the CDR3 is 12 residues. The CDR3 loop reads CASSEARDTQYF. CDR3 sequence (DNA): TGTGCCAGCAGTGAAGCGCGGGATACGCAGTATTTT.

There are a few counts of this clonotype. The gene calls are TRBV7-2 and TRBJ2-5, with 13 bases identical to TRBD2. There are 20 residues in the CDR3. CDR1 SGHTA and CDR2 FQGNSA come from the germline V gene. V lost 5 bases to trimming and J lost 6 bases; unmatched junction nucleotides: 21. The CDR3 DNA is TGTGCCAGCAGCCGCCCCCTTGTGACTAGCGGGGGGAACGGCGGAAAGACCCAGTACTTC. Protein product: CASSRPLVTSGGNGGKTQYF.

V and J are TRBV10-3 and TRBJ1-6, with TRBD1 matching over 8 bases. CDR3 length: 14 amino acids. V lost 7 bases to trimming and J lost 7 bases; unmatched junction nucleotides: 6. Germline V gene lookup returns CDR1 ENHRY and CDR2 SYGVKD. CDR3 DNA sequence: TGTGCCATCAAGGGGACAGGACTCAATTCACCCCTCCACTTT. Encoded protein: CAIKGTGLNSPLHF.

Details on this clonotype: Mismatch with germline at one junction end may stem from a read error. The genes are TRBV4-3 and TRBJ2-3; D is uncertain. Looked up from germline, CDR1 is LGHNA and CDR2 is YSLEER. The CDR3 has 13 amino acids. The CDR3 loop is CAISQGRSDTQYF. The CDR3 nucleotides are TGCGCCATCAGCCAAGGTCGCTCAGATACGCAGTATTTT.

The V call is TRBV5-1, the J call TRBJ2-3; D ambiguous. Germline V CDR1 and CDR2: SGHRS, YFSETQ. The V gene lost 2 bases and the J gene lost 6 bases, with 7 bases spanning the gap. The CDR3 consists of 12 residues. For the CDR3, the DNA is TGCGCCAGCAGCTTAGAGATGGATACGCAGTATTTT. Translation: CASSLEMDTQYF.

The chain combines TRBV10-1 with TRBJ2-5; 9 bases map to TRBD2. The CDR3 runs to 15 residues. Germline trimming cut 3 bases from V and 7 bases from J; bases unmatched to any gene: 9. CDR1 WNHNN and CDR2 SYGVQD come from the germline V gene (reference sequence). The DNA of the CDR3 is TGCGCCAGCAGTGATGGTAGCGGGGGTATGGGGACCCAGTACTTC. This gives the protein CASSDGSGGMGTQYF.

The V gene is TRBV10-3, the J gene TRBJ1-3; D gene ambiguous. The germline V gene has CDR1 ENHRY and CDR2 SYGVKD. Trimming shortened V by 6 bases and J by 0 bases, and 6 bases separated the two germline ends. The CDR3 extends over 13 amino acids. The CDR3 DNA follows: TGTGCCATCAGGGCAGCCTCTGGAAACACCATATATTTT. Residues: CAIRAASGNTIYF.

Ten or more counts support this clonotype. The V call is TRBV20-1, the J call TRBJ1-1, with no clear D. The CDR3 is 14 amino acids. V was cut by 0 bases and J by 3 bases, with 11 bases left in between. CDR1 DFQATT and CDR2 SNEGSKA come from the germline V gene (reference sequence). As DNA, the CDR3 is TGCAGTGCTAGAGATAATACGAGGGACACTGAAGCTTTCTTT. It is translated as CSARDNTRDTEAFF.